The rows below give T cell receptor beta chains drawn from one sample of a study of a mutant IDH1 vaccine in newly diagnosed glioma. Libraries were prepared by immunoSEQ multiplex PCR; TCRdb keeps only in-frame clonotypes and omits some of them. The table records some 38,000 clones, around three quarters of them present only once. No cognate antigen is known for these TCRs. The sample consisted of PBMCs, taken from a glioma patient whose treatment included an IDH1 peptide vaccine. These receptors came from a man aged 40-50 years with glioma. Both conserved end residues are part of each CDR3. A D gene is named only where the DNA matches it firmly. The size of a clone is reported for some rows only, either as once, few or many, or as a class for expanded clones.

DNA	CDR3	J	V	D	size
TGTGCCAGCAGTTCGCGTAAGGTTTCTCGGACTGAAGCTTTCTTT	CASSSRKVSRTEAFF	TRBJ1-1	TRBV6-5	-	-
TGTGCCAGCTCATTCCCCGGGAGCTACGAGCAGTACTTC	CASSFPGSYEQYF	TRBJ2-7	TRBV18	-	-
TGTGCCAGCAGCCTCTTGCGGGGGGGCTCCTACAATGAGCAGTTCTTC	CASSLLRGGSYNEQFF	TRBJ2-1	TRBV5-6	TRBD2	-
TGTGCCAGCAGGTCCAGGGGCAGGGACACTGAAGCTTTCTTT	CASRSRGRDTEAFF	TRBJ1-1	TRBV7-8	-	-
TGCGCCAGCAACCCGGGACGGCCTTTTGACTCTGGAAACACCATATATTTT	CASNPGRPFDSGNTIYF	TRBJ1-3	TRBV10-1	-	few
TGCGCCAGTAGCGGGGGGAACACAGATACGCAGTATTTT	CASSGGNTDTQYF	TRBJ2-3	TRBV5-1	TRBD2	few
TGTGCCAGCAGCCTGGGACTCCAGGAGGATCGGCCCCAGCATTTT	CASSLGLQEDRPQHF	TRBJ1-5	TRBV4-2	-	-
TGTGCCTGGAGTGTAACCACTGAAGCTTTCTTT	CAWSVTTEAFF	TRBJ1-1	TRBV30	-	-
TGTGCCAGCAGTTACTATAAGGCCGGGGCAGATACGCAGTATTTT	CASSYYKAGADTQYF	TRBJ2-3	TRBV6-5	-	-
TGTGCCAGCAGCAGAACGGGGACAGTGAACACTGAAGCTTTCTTT	CASSRTGTVNTEAFF	TRBJ1-1	TRBV6-5	TRBD1	few
TGTGCCAGCAGCGCACAGGGTCCCGATACGCAGTATTTT	CASSAQGPDTQYF	TRBJ2-3	TRBV5-6	-	-
TGTGCCAGCAGTTTTATGGGGACTGGGGCGGGGGTGCGGGTCTACGAGCAGTACTTC	CASSFMGTGAGVRVYEQYF	TRBJ2-7	TRBV27	TRBD2	once
TGTGCCAGCAGCTTACGAGGGGACCTTTCACCCCTCCACTTT	CASSLRGDLSPLHF	TRBJ1-6	TRBV7-2	-	-
TGTGCCAGCTCACCTTACAATTCACCCCTCCACTTT	CASSPYNSPLHF	TRBJ1-6	TRBV18	-	-
TGTGCCAGCAGCGCGCCATCCCATGGAGAGGTTTACACCTTC	CASSAPSHGEVYTF	TRBJ1-2	TRBV7-9	-	-
TGTGCCAGCAGAGCTAGTCAGGGAATTTATCAGCCCCAGCATTTT	CASRASQGIYQPQHF	TRBJ1-5	TRBV27	-	-
TGCAGCGTTGATCCCGGGACAGGGGTGGACGGGGAGCTGTTTTTT	CSVDPGTGVDGELFF	TRBJ2-2	TRBV29-1	TRBD1	-
TGTGCCAGCAGCTTGGGGGACAGGGCCTTTTCACCCCTCCACTTT	CASSLGDRAFSPLHF	TRBJ1-6	TRBV5-6	TRBD1	-
TGTGCCAGCAGCCAAGGTCCAACGCAGTATTTT	CASSQGPTQYF	TRBJ2-3	TRBV14	-	-
TGTGCCAGCAGTTACCGTCTCTCTGGAAACACCATATATTTT	CASSYRLSGNTIYF	TRBJ1-3	TRBV6-5	-	-
TGTGCCAGCAGCCCTGGGACGGGAGTATCGTTGGGCTACACCTTC	CASSPGTGVSLGYTF	TRBJ1-2	TRBV4-2	-	-
TGTGCCAGTAGGAGATTGACAGGGGTCAGCTATGGCTACACCTTC	CASRRLTGVSYGYTF	TRBJ1-2	TRBV19	TRBD1	few
TGTGCCAGTAGAATTACCGGGACAGGATATGGCTACACCTTC	CASRITGTGYGYTF	TRBJ1-2	TRBV19	TRBD1	-
TGCGCCAGCAGCCGGTACTTGGACCTAGGACTGACCCAAGAGACCCAGTACTTC	CASSRYLDLGLTQETQYF	TRBJ2-5	TRBV4-1	-	once
TGTGCCAGCATTTTAGCGGGGGGGCCTGGGGAGACCCAGTACTTC	CASILAGGPGETQYF	TRBJ2-5	TRBV2	TRBD2	-
TGTGCCAGCAGCCGAGAAGGAGGCAATTCACCCCTCCACTTT	CASSREGGNSPLHF	TRBJ1-6	TRBV2	-	few
TGTGCCAGCCGCTCCGGGACGGAGGTTTCACCCCTCCACTTT	CASRSGTEVSPLHF	TRBJ1-6	TRBV7-2	-	-
TGTGCCAGCAGACCCGGGGTGACAGGGCCTTCGGGCTACACCTTC	CASRPGVTGPSGYTF	TRBJ1-2	TRBV5-6	TRBD1	once
TGCGCCAGCAGCCAAGTTCCAGGGCACAACCAGCCCCAGCATTTT	CASSQVPGHNQPQHF	TRBJ1-5	TRBV4-1	-	-
TGTGCCAGCAGCTTAACCCGTAATGAAAAACTGTTTTTT	CASSLTRNEKLFF	TRBJ1-4	TRBV7-2	-	-
TGTGCCAGCAGCCCCGGTCCGTCGAGCTCCTACGAGCAGTACTTC	CASSPGPSSSYEQYF	TRBJ2-7	TRBV4-2	-	-
TGTGCCAGCAGTGAAGAAATCCTGTTGAATTATTCACCCCTCCACTTT	CASSEEILLNYSPLHF	TRBJ1-6	TRBV6-1	-	-
TGTGCCAGCAACGCCGGGAGACAGCCCCAGCATTTT	CASNAGRQPQHF	TRBJ1-5	TRBV5-6	-	once
TGCGCCAGCAGCTTTCTAGCGGGGACAGACGAGCAGTACTTC	CASSFLAGTDEQYF	TRBJ2-7	TRBV5-1	TRBD2	-
TGTGCCGGCAGACAGGCCGAGGGAACAGATACGCAGTATTTT	CAGRQAEGTDTQYF	TRBJ2-3	TRBV2	-	once
TGCAGCGCGCGCTTACAGGGGTTCTATGGCTACACCTTC	CSARLQGFYGYTF	TRBJ1-2	TRBV29-1	TRBD1	-
TGTGCCAGCAGCTCCCGCCAGCGGGGGTCAGATACGCAGTATTTT	CASSSRQRGSDTQYF	TRBJ2-3	TRBV4-2	TRBD2	-
TGTGCCAGTTGGGACAGGTACAATGAGCAGTTCTTC	CASWDRYNEQFF	TRBJ2-1	TRBV6-5	TRBD1	-
TGTGCCACCAGCGCTCACCATCCCGGGACAGGGAGCACTGAAGCTTTCTTT	CATSAHHPGTGSTEAFF	TRBJ1-1	TRBV15	TRBD1	few
TGTGCCAGCAGTTACTCGATTGGGGCGGGAAACACCATATATTTT	CASSYSIGAGNTIYF	TRBJ1-3	TRBV6-5	-	-
TGTGCCAGCAAGTGGGAAAAACTGTTTTTT	CASKWEKLFF	TRBJ1-4	TRBV5-4	-	-
TGTGCCAGCAGCTTATCGGCAGGGCATGGCTACACCTTC	CASSLSAGHGYTF	TRBJ1-2	TRBV7-9	-	-